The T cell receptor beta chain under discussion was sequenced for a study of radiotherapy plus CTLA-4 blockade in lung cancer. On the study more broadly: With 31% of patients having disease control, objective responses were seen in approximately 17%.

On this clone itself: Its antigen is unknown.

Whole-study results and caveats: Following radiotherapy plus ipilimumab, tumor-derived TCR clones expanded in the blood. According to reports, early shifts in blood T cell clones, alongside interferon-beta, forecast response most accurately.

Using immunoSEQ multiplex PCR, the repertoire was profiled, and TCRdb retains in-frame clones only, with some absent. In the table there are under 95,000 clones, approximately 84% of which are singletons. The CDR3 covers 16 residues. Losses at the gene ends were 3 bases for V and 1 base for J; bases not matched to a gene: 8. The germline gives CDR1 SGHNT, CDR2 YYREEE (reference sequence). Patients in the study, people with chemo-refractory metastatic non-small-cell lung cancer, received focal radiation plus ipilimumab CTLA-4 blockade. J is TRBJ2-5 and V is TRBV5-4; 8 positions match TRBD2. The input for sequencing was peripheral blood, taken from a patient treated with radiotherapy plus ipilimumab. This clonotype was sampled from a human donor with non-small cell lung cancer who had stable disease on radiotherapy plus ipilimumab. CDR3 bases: TGTGCCAGCAGCTCGCCCCGGGGGGGGCCCCAAGAGACCCAGTACTTC. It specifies CASSSPRGGPQETQYF.